The 14 T cell receptor beta chains given below trace back to one sample, sequenced in a study of blood T cell repertoires in COVID-19 (dated by TCRdb to 2018 to 2020). The protocol used for the library was the immunoSEQ multiplex PCR assay. TCRdb holds this immuneACCESS table with in-frame rearrangements only. Some clones are missing; in checked studies, unresolved V genes explain under half, and the rest has no known cause. The sample records a few hundred thousand clones, approximately 86% of which are singletons. Under 8.5% of the sample is in the top ten clones. Input material: peripheral blood. The receptors come from a woman aged 55-69 years with COVID-19, enrolled during active disease.

The V gene is TRBV11-2, the J gene TRBJ2-1, with TRBD1 matching 8 bases. After removal of 3 bases from V and 5 bases from J, the junction contained 0 bases not matched to a gene. Germline V gene lookup returns CDR1 SGHAT and CDR2 FQNNGV. The CDR3 totals 13 residues. The CDR3 nucleotides are TGTGCCAGCAGCTTGGGACAGGACAATGAGCAGTTCTTC. Its protein is CASSLGQDNEQFF.

The chain recombines TRBV14 with TRBJ1-2, with D possibly matching TRBD1 (5 bases). The V end lost 4 bases, the J end lost 3 bases, and 12 bases lay between the germline ends. In germline, CDR1 is SGHDN, CDR2 FVKESK. This CDR3 has 14 residues. The CDR3 reads CASSPRALYYGYTF. The DNA of the CDR3 is TGTGCCAGCAGCCCCAGGGCCCTGTACTATGGCTACACCTTC.

The chain links TRBV19 to TRBJ1-5, with 10 bases aligning to TRBD1. The V gene end was trimmed by 9 bases and the J gene end by 7 bases; junction bases not matched to a gene: 6. Germline loops: CDR1 LNHDA, CDR2 SQIVND (reference sequence). The CDR3 extends over 13 amino acids. The CDR3 DNA reads as TGTGCCAGCGGACAGGGGGTCGGACAGCCCCAGCATTTT. This encodes CASGQGVGQPQHF.

V is TRBV29-1 and J is TRBJ1-2; 7 bases fit TRBD1. This CDR3 has 12 residues. Germline trimming cut 6 bases from V and 11 bases from J; bases unmatched to any gene: 12. Germline V gives CDR1 SQVTM, CDR2 ANQGSEA. The CDR3 DNA is TGCAGCGTCGGGACAGCCGGTCTGTTTTACACCTTC. It translates to CSVGTAGLFYTF.

The gene calls are TRBV5-1 and TRBJ1-4, with D unclear. The CDR3 runs to 15 residues. CDR1 is SGHRS, CDR2 YFSETQ, per germline. The V end was cut by 4 bases, the J end by 7 bases, with 17 bases between. This CDR3 reads CASSTSIGISEKLFF. The CDR3, as DNA: TGCGCCAGCAGCACTAGCATAGGGATCAGTGAAAAACTGTTTTTT.

The chain links TRBV28 to TRBJ2-7, with 7 bases identical to TRBD1. Losses at the gene ends were 5 bases for V and 4 bases for J; bases not matched to a gene: 5. Germline CDR1 is MDHEN and CDR2 is SYDVKM. The CDR3 is 13 residues long. CDR3 amino acids: CASSPRGRYEQYF. The CDR3 DNA reads TGTGCCAGCAGTCCCAGGGGGAGATACGAGCAGTACTTC.

The chain is built from TRBV18 and TRBJ1-1, with D hard to call. There are 15 residues in the CDR3. The germline gives CDR1 KGHSH, CDR2 LQKENI. The V end was cut by 3 bases, the J end by 2 bases, with 13 bases between. CDR3 DNA: TGTGCCAGCTCACCTTCCAACTTGCAAAACACTGAAGCTTTCTTT. This codes for CASSPSNLQNTEAFF.

This sequence joins TRBV27 and TRBJ2-3; 10 bases fit TRBD2. The CDR3 totals 16 residues. Looked up from germline, CDR1 is MNHEY and CDR2 is SMNVEV (reference sequence). With V trimmed by 8 bases and J by 2 bases, 10 bases remained unmatched. The CDR3 region is CASQTSSGGFTDTQYF. In DNA form, the CDR3 reads TGTGCCAGCCAGACATCTAGCGGGGGATTCACAGATACGCAGTATTTT.

V and J are TRBV7-3 and TRBJ1-1, with 7 positions matching TRBD1. CDR3 length: 20 amino acids. Trimming cost V 4 bases and J 0 bases; bases outside gene matches: 20. Germline CDR1 and CDR2: SGHTA and FQGTGA. The CDR3 region is CASSSGRGLVLPLVNTEAFF. The CDR3 bases are TGTGCCAGCAGCTCGGGTAGGGGGCTCGTTTTACCCTTGGTGAACACTGAAGCTTTCTTT.

The J gene is TRBJ2-3, the V gene TRBV20-1; D possibly corresponds to TRBD2 (5 bases). The CDR3 is 14 amino acids. Per germline, CDR1 DFQATT and CDR2 SNEGSKA (reference sequence). Trimming took off 3 bases at V and 5 bases at J, with 15 bases between the two ends. CDR3 nucleotides: TGCAGTGCTAGTTTCCGGGGAGACGGAGATACGCAGTATTTT. Translating it yields CSASFRGDGDTQYF.

This chain uses TRBV5-4 with TRBJ1-2; 10 nucleotides align to TRBD1. The germline V gene encodes CDR1 SGHNT and CDR2 YYREEE (reference sequence). Losses at the gene ends were 1 base for V and 8 bases for J; bases not matched to a gene: 5. The CDR3 is 14 residues long. In nucleotides, the CDR3 is TGTGCCAGCAGCTTGAGACAGGGGGCGAGGGGCTACACCTTC. Its protein product is CASSLRQGARGYTF.

The J gene is TRBJ2-6, the V gene TRBV7-2, with 7 bases identical to TRBD1. Looked up from germline, CDR1 is SGHTA and CDR2 is FQGNSA. The V and J ends lost 6 bases and 3 bases, in that order; junction bases with no gene match: 2. This CDR3 has 14 residues. Written as DNA, the CDR3 is TGTGCCAGCAGAGACAGGGTTGGGGCCAACGTCCTGACTTTC. It encodes CASRDRVGANVLTF.

The V and J genes are TRBV7-8 and TRBJ2-7; 10 bases match TRBD1. J was trimmed by 2 bases and V by 0 bases; bases with no gene match: 13. CDR1 is SGHVS and CDR2 is FQNEAQ in the germline V gene. CDR3 length: 19 amino acids. CDR3 sequence reads: CASSLAGLLPGQGTYEQYF. CDR3 nucleotides: TGTGCCAGCAGCTTAGCCGGACTGCTACCGGGACAGGGGACCTACGAGCAGTACTTC.

As to this clone: Because the CDR3's place on the DNA is in doubt, the DNA is left out and the CDR3 is given as listed by TCRdb. The chain has TRBV6-2 or TRBV6-3 and TRBJ2-1; the table's D call TRBD2 went unverified against the DNA. CDR1 is MNHEY, CDR2 SVGEGT, per germline. The CDR3 spans 13 residues, counting both ends. The CDR3: CASSYGWASGAFF.